The subject of this entry is one T cell receptor (beta chain). Its antigen is unknown. The CDR3 end falls 3 residues outside the read, so it is completed with the germline J gene. The sample originates from a study of T cells in women clearing cervical HPV infection. As for the study in general: Women with histologically confirmed HPV16-related CIN3 or worse, 2 with invasive cancer, served as cases.

The protocol was immunoSEQ multiplex PCR, while the TCRdb copy is restricted to in-frame clones and leaves out a portion. The sample shows about 34,000 clones, and roughly 1.5% sits with its ten largest clones. General study findings and limits: Each sample's T-cell count was unknown, possibly confounding richness.

MY09/MY11 PCR detected cervical HPV DNA; dot-blot assigned genotypes. The CDR3 is made up of 17 amino acids. CDR1 and CDR2 (germline): KGHSH, LQKENI. V was cut by 3 bases and J by 6 bases, with 23 bases left in between. Sequencing was carried out using blood buffy coat. The source of this sequence is a woman aged 18 to 75 with a cervical HPV16 infection that either progressed to CIN3+ or cleared (not recorded which). The rearrangement joins TRBV18 to TRBJ1-2; no definite D call. The CDR3 sequence: CASSPLDRPGREDGYTF. The CDR3 DNA, read in part, is TGTGCCAGCTCACCCCTCGATCGCCCGGGGAGGGAGGATGGC.